This T cell receptor (beta chain) was sequenced during a study of OX40 agonist ivuxolimab in advanced cancers. Study summary: Given to patients was ivuxolimab, an agonistic anti-OX40 (CD134) antibody. Partial responses were achieved by three patients: one hepatocellular carcinoma, two cutaneous melanoma. Patients got intravenous ivuxolimab at 0.01 to 10 mg/kg every 2 weeks.

Overall study findings and caveats: More expanded clones were found, on average, in CD8+ than in CD4+ T cells.

TCRdb's table, derived via immunoSEQ multiplex PCR, lists solely in-frame clones and lacks some. The sample includes 40,000 to 50,000 clones, roughly 84% of them seen just once. On this clone: Its target is not known.

Germline V lookup: CDR1 SGHNT, CDR2 YENEEA. Trimming cost V 5 bases and J 5 bases, with 19 bases left between them. The CDR3 extends over 16 amino acids. Sequencing was performed on CD4+ or CD8+ T cells sorted from blood, taken in a trial of the OX40 agonist ivuxolimab. The V gene is TRBV11-3, the J gene TRBJ2-1, with a tentative D call TRBD2 (6 bases). This receptor was taken from an adult with an advanced solid tumor such as melanoma, head and neck, liver or kidney cancer. The CDR3 DNA reads TGTGCCAGCAGCCAATTCCGGGACTCGAACCACAATGAGCAGTTCTTC. Its protein product is CASSQFRDSNHNEQFF.